This T cell receptor beta chain emerged from a study of blood T cell repertoires in COVID-19. Patients at the Seattle site were enrolled during active infection and followed longitudinally. Worth noting for this clone: Within the sample, other DNA sequences also encode this same CDR3.

Per the germline V gene, CDR1 is SGHDT and CDR2 is YYEEEE. This CDR3 is built from 16 residues. V lost 0 bases to trimming and J lost 2 bases; unmatched junction nucleotides: 5. In the original workflow: Amplification of reference gene primers was used by the study to estimate nucleated cell counts. Libraries were prepared by immunoSEQ multiplex PCR; TCRdb keeps only in-frame clonotypes and omits some of them. The V and J calls and clone size are taken from that table; D and trimming were inferred from the DNA. The table includes 440,000 or so clones, about 91% detected once. The V and J genes are TRBV5-6 and TRBJ1-5; 7 bases agree with TRBD1. Sequenced material: peripheral blood. This clonotype was obtained from a woman in her thirties or forties with COVID-19, enrolled during active disease. The CDR3 DNA sequence: TGTGCCAGCAGCTTGGGGGCAGGGGGTGGCAATCAGCCCCAGCATTTT. This sequence encodes CASSLGAGGGNQPQHF. Full variable domain (remainder filled in from reference TRBV5-6 and TRBJ1-5): DAGVTQSPTHLIKTRGQQVTLRCSPKSGHDTVSWYQQALGQGPQFIFQYYEEEERQRGNFPDRFSGHQFPNYSSELNVNALLLGDSALYLCASSLGAGGGNQPQHFGDGTRLSIL.